These T cell receptor beta chains were read from a single sample in a study of Graves' ophthalmopathy and Graves' hyperthyroidism. One entry per CDR3 protein, called by TCRdb with MiXCR from the multiplex PCR reads. The repertoire includes hundreds of thousands of distinct CDR3 sequences, 22% of them detected once, and 7.1% sits in the top ten. The sample taken for sequencing was peripheral blood. All receptors derive from a woman aged 18-29 years with stable Graves' hyperthyroidism. Some clones in this sample may be carry-over from other donors' samples. The CDR3 runs from the conserved cysteine through the conserved F or W. The order of the fields is clone size, D gene, V gene, J gene, CDR3 DNA, CDR3 protein. A D gene is named only where the DNA matches it firmly. The size entry is marked missing in some rows and otherwise reads once, few, many or a size class.

many,TRBD2,TRBV30,TRBJ2-7,TGTGCCTGGAGAGTTCCTCTAGCGGGAGAAGGTCCGTACTTC,CAWRVPLAGEGPYF
many,TRBD2,TRBV20-1,TRBJ2-7,TGCAGTGCTAGCAAAACTAGCGGGGGGGCCGGTGAGCAGTACTTC,CSASKTSGGAGEQYF
many,-,TRBV12-3/TRBV12-4,TRBJ1-1,TGTGCCAGCACCCTCACAACGAACACTGAAGCTTTCTTT,CASTLTTNTEAFF
-,-,TRBV19,TRBJ1-2,TGTGCCAGTAGTATGACAGTTAACTATGGCTACACCTTC,CASSMTVNYGYTF
-,-,TRBV5-5,TRBJ2-2,TGTGCCAGCAGCCTCGCCCCATTGGACAGTAGCTGGGAGCTGTTTTTT,CASSLAPLDSSWELFF
many,-,TRBV2,TRBJ1-5,TGTGCCAGCAGTGGATCCAGCCCCGACAATCAGCCCCAGCATTTT,CASSGSSPDNQPQHF
many,-,TRBV28,TRBJ2-7,TGTGCCAGCAGTTTATTACCGAAATCCTACGAGCAGTACTTC,CASSLLPKSYEQYF
many,TRBD1,TRBV29-1,TRBJ1-1,TGCAGCGTTGAAGGGACAGGGTCCGCTTTCTTT,CSVEGTGSAFF
few,TRBD1,TRBV24-1,TRBJ2-2,TGTGCCACCAGTGATTTGTGGAGGACAGGGGAGATCGGGGAGCTGTTTTTT,CATSDLWRTGEIGELFF
many,-,TRBV27,TRBJ1-2,TGTGCCAGCAGTTTCGGGTCCGGATTTGATGGCTACACCTTC,CASSFGSGFDGYTF
many,TRBD1,TRBV19,TRBJ2-7,TGTGCCAGTAGTGACCGGGACAGGGCTGCCTACGAGCAGTACTTC,CASSDRDRAAYEQYF
many,TRBD1,TRBV5-1,TRBJ2-2,TGCGCCGGAGGGACAGGCGACACCGGGGAGCTGTTTTTT,CAGGTGDTGELFF
-,TRBD1,TRBV6-2/TRBV6-3,TRBJ1-1,TGTGCCAGCAGTTACCTCCGGGACAGGGGATTCACTGAAGCTTTCTTT,CASSYLRDRGFTEAFF
many,-,TRBV5-1,TRBJ1-5,TGCGCCAGCAGCTCAGGGTTGCGTCAGCCCCAGCATTTT,CASSSGLRQPQHF
few,-,TRBV25-1,TRBJ2-5,TGTGCCAGCAGTGATAACGACCAACAAGAGACCCAGTACTTC,CASSDNDQQETQYF
many,-,TRBV27,TRBJ2-7,TGTGCCAGCACCAGCTCGGACAGCCTCTACGAGCAGTACTTC,CASTSSDSLYEQYF
few,-,TRBV9,TRBJ1-6,TGTGCCAGCGGGCAGGGGAGCTCCTATAATTCACCCCTCCACTTT,CASGQGSSYNSPLHF
many,-,TRBV12-3/TRBV12-4,TRBJ2-7,TGTGCCAGCAGTTCCTCTAGCGACCCATCCTACGAGCAGTACTTC,CASSSSSDPSYEQYF
-,-,TRBV19,TRBJ1-2,TGTGCCAGTAGTATAAGAGAGGAGACCCATGGCTACACCTTC,CASSIREETHGYTF
few,-,TRBV27,TRBJ1-5,TGTGCCAGCAGTTCCTCGACAGTTGGGGGGAATCAGCCCCAGCATTTT,CASSSSTVGGNQPQHF
many,-,TRBV6-1,TRBJ2-6,TGTGCCAGCAGTGAAATCACCTCTGGGGCCAACGTCCTGACTTTC,CASSEITSGANVLTF
-,-,TRBV6-5,TRBJ1-2,TGTGCCAGCAGTTACTCCCCGGGGAACGACTATGGCTACACCTTC,CASSYSPGNDYGYTF
many,-,TRBV27,TRBJ1-2,TGTGCCAGCAGTTCGACAGATAACTATGGCTACACCTTC,CASSSTDNYGYTF
few,-,TRBV14,TRBJ2-7,TGTGCCAGCAGCCAAAGGGCAGTCGCCGAGCAGTACTTC,CASSQRAVAEQYF
-,TRBD1,TRBV7-9,TRBJ1-1,TGTGCCAGCACCCCGGGACAGGGGGCAAAGGCTTTCTTT,CASTPGQGAKAFF
many,TRBD1,TRBV20-1,TRBJ1-2,TGCAGTGCGCCCGGACAGGGTAGCTATGGCTACACCTTC,CSAPGQGSYGYTF
many,TRBD1,TRBV11-2,TRBJ1-3,TGTGCCAGCAGCGTTACAGGGGGCGGCTCTGGAAACACCATATATTTT,CASSVTGGGSGNTIYF
many,-,TRBV9,TRBJ1-2,TGTGCCAGCAGCGTAGGGGGGGGGCATGGCTACACCTTC,CASSVGGGHGYTF
many,-,TRBV28,TRBJ1-2,TGTGCCAGCAGTTTATCGGTACCAGGGGATGGCTACACCTTC,CASSLSVPGDGYTF
few,-,TRBV4-2,TRBJ2-5,TGTGCCAGCAGCCAGAGGGGAAAGCAGGCGGAGACCCAGTACTTC,CASSQRGKQAETQYF
many,TRBD1,TRBV6-4,TRBJ1-1,TGTGCCAGCAGTCCACACAGGACAGGGGTAATGAACACTGAAGCTTTCTTT,CASSPHRTGVMNTEAFF
many,-,TRBV6-5,TRBJ1-1,TGTGCCAGCAGTTCGCAGATTACTGAAGCTTTCTTT,CASSSQITEAFF
-,-,TRBV18,TRBJ2-7,TGTGCCAGCTCCCCCGGTAGTGGGCGCTACGAGCAGTACTTC,CASSPGSGRYEQYF
many,TRBD2,TRBV10-3,TRBJ2-7,TGTGCCATCAGAGGGACTAGCGGAGGCTCCTACGAGCAGTACTTC,CAIRGTSGGSYEQYF
-,TRBD2,TRBV28,TRBJ2-7,TGTGCCAGCAGTAAACCAACTAGCGCTAGCTACGAGCAGTACTTC,CASSKPTSASYEQYF
many,-,TRBV10-3,TRBJ1-5,TGTGCCATCAGTGATACGGCTCAGCCCCAGCATTTT,CAISDTAQPQHF
few,-,TRBV10-3,TRBJ2-5,TGTGCCATCAGTGATGGCAGCAATGCTGAGACCCAGTACTTC,CAISDGSNAETQYF
many,-,TRBV20-1,TRBJ1-3,TGCAGTGCCAGGACCCTCTCTGGAAACACCATATATTTT,CSARTLSGNTIYF
many,-,TRBV24-1,TRBJ1-5,TGTGCCACCAGTGAAGAGGGCCCGAATCAGCCCCAGCATTTT,CATSEEGPNQPQHF
-,-,TRBV6-5,TRBJ2-7,TGTGCCATCAGTTACAGCAGGGGGGACCACGAGCAGTACTTC,CAISYSRGDHEQYF
-,TRBD1,TRBV9,TRBJ2-7,TGTGCCAGCAGCGGCACCTCGCTCGGACAGGTTGATCCCTACGAGCAGTACTTC,CASSGTSLGQVDPYEQYF
-,-,TRBV12-3/TRBV12-4,TRBJ2-5,TGTGCCAGCAGTTTTTCGGGGCGCGAAGAGACCCAGTACTTC,CASSFSGREETQYF
many,-,TRBV6-1,TRBJ2-7,TGTGCCAGCTCCGAGCAGTACTTC,CASSEQYF
few,-,TRBV30,TRBJ2-2,TGTGCCTGGACAGGGGCGAACACCGGGGAGCTGTTTTTT,CAWTGANTGELFF
many,-,TRBV10-3,TRBJ2-7,TGTGCCATCAGTGAACAGGGCGACGAGCAGTACTTC,CAISEQGDEQYF
-,TRBD1,TRBV30,TRBJ2-2,TGTGCCTGGGCACGGACAGGGACCGGGGAGCTGTTTTTT,CAWARTGTGELFF
-,TRBD1,TRBV18,TRBJ2-7,TGTGCCAGCTCACCACCCGTCGGGACAGGGGGAGACGAGCAGTACTTC,CASSPPVGTGGDEQYF
many,-,TRBV24-1,TRBJ2-4,TGTGCCACCAGTGACCCCAGACTAGCCAAAAACATTCAGTACTTC,CATSDPRLAKNIQYF
many,TRBD1,TRBV12-3/TRBV12-4,TRBJ1-5,TGTGCCAGCAGTTTTGGGACAGTCAACAATCAGCCCCAGCATTTT,CASSFGTVNNQPQHF
-,-,TRBV20-1,TRBJ2-7,TGCAGTGCAACCGGGCCCCTACCCTACGAGCAGTACTTC,CSATGPLPYEQYF
-,-,TRBV6-1,TRBJ1-5,TGTGCCAGCAGTGTAACCGAGGGATATAGCAATCAGCCCCAGCATTTT,CASSVTEGYSNQPQHF
-,TRBD1,TRBV6-1,TRBJ1-1,TGTGCCAGCAGACCCAGACAGGGGGCGATGAACACTGAAGCTTTCTTT,CASRPRQGAMNTEAFF
-,-,TRBV12-3/TRBV12-4,TRBJ2-2,TGTGCCAGCAGCTTTGGCCTGACCGGGGAGCTGTTTTTT,CASSFGLTGELFF
-,-,TRBV6-5,TRBJ2-2,TGTGCCAGCAGTTACATCGTCGGGAGAGGCACCGGGGAGCTGTTTTTT,CASSYIVGRGTGELFF
few,TRBD2,TRBV5-1,TRBJ2-2,TGCGCCAGCAACTACCTAGCGGGGGGGCCCGGGGAGCTGTTTTTT,CASNYLAGGPGELFF
many,TRBD1,TRBV13,TRBJ2-7,TGTGCCAGCAGTCGATCCCGGGACAGGGCCTACGAGCAGTACTTC,CASSRSRDRAYEQYF
many,-,TRBV2,TRBJ1-6,TGTGCCAGCAGGGACATCAGGGATTCACCCCTCCACTTT,CASRDIRDSPLHF
few,-,TRBV20-1,TRBJ1-6,TGCAGTGCTAGTCCGGGGTTAAATTCACCCCTCCACTTT,CSASPGLNSPLHF